These 7 T cell receptor beta chains originate from one sample sequenced in a study of T cell changes during pregnancy in multiple sclerosis. Using immunoSEQ multiplex PCR, the repertoire was profiled, and TCRdb retains in-frame clones only, with some absent. The data show over 50,000 clones, 70% to 90% seen once. This specimen consisted of peripheral blood, obtained in the first trimester of pregnancy. Receptors originate from a female donor with multiple sclerosis, enrolled in a pregnancy study.

This chain links TRBV19 with TRBJ2-7, with D possibly matching TRBD1 (5 bases). The CDR3 contains 13 residues. Germline values: CDR1 LNHDA, CDR2 SQIVND (reference sequence). Trimming removed 8 bases from V and 0 bases from J, with 11 bases in between. CDR3 sequence (DNA): TGTGCCAGTGCCTCGACAGCCTCCTACGAGCAGTACTTC. It yields the protein CASASTASYEQYF.

The chain joins TRBV5-1 to TRBJ1-1, with D perhaps TRBD1 (5 bases). The CDR3 totals 15 residues. Germline CDR1 and CDR2: SGHRS and YFSETQ. V was shortened by 0 bases and J by 0 bases, with 9 bases between the two germline ends. CDR3 sequence: CASSLDGAMNTEAFF. The CDR3 bases are TGCGCCAGCAGCTTGGATGGGGCCATGAACACTGAAGCTTTCTTT.

This rearrangement joins TRBV7-3 to TRBJ1-1, with D perhaps matching TRBD1 (6 bases). Germline V gene lookup returns CDR1 SGHTA and CDR2 FQGTGA. Trimming cost V 5 bases and J 8 bases, with 15 bases left between them. This CDR3 comprises 13 residues. CDR3 protein: CASSDTIDREAFF. CDR3 bases: TGTGCCAGCAGCGATACCATCGACAGGGAAGCTTTCTTT.

This rearrangement joins TRBV5-6 to TRBJ2-7, with TRBD2 matching over 7 bases. Germline V gene lookup returns CDR1 SGHDT and CDR2 YYEEEE. V dropped 0 bases and J dropped 0; count of bases not matched to a gene: 0. The CDR3 has 14 amino acids. As DNA, the CDR3 is TGTGCCAGCAGCTTGGGGGAGGGCTCCTACGAGCAGTACTTC. It encodes CASSLGEGSYEQYF.

This chain joins TRBV30 and TRBJ2-1; TRBD2 agrees at 7 bases. Germline V gene data show CDR1 as GTSNPN and CDR2 as SVGIG (reference sequence). The CDR3 extends over 13 amino acids. V lost 3 bases to trimming and J lost 6 bases; unmatched junction nucleotides: 5. This CDR3 is CAWRGGSGNEQFF. For the CDR3, the DNA is TGTGCCTGGAGGGGGGGGTCGGGCAATGAGCAGTTCTTC. The complete variable domain, with remaining parts taken from reference TRBV30 and TRBJ2-1, reads SQTIHQWPATLVQPVGSPLSLECTVEGTSNPNLYWYRQAAGRGLQLLFYSVGIGQISSEVPQNLSASRPQDRQFILSSKKLLLSDSGFYLCAWRGGSGNEQFFGPGTRLTVL.

CDR3 protein: CASSIRGEVESAFF. The DNA of the CDR3 is TGTGCCAGCAGTATTCGAGGAGAGGTCGAATCAGCTTTCTTT. The J gene is TRBJ1-1, the V gene TRBV28; D is unresolved. Deletions cut 5 bases from V and 10 bases from J, with 20 bases between. Per the germline V gene, CDR1 is MDHEN and CDR2 is SYDVKM. The CDR3 has 14 amino acids. Variable domain in full (rest from reference TRBV28 and TRBJ1-1): DVKVTQSSRYLVKRTGEKVFLECVQDMDHENMFWYRQDPGLGLRLIYFSYDVKMKEKGDIPEGYSVSREKKERFSLILESASTNQTSMYLCASSIRGEVESAFFGQGTRLTVV.

This clone came up once. This chain links TRBV9 with TRBJ2-3, with D possibly TRBD2 on 5 matching bases. Germline V gene data show CDR1 as SGDLS and CDR2 as YYNGEE. The CDR3 has 15 amino acids. Trimming stripped 0 bases from V and 3 bases from J, with 11 bases between. DNA of the CDR3: TGTGCCAGCAGCGTAGGGCTAGCTGGGACAGATACGCAGTATTTT. Protein sequence: CASSVGLAGTDTQYF.